The source of this TCR beta chain is a study of T cells in Graves' hyperthyroidism and ophthalmopathy. A word on this clonotype: Its specificity is unknown.

Regions amplified from RNA transcripts were the TCR beta CDR3 regions. The HTBI primer set served for first-round RT-PCR of the TCR CDR3. TCRdb re-derived calls from the multiplex PCR reads in MiXCR, one entry per CDR3 protein. The table has 400,000 or so distinct CDR3 sequences, around 15% seen once. General study findings and limits: Blood held most thyroid clonotypes expanded above 0.001 frequency. Separating ophthalmopathy from stable hyperthyroidism was achieved by a 13 V-J model.

The junction had 5 bases not matched to a gene; V was cut back by 0 bases and J by 10 bases. The germline gives CDR1 LNHNV, CDR2 YYDKDF (reference sequence). The CDR3 spans 15 residues. The source material was blood. This receptor was identified in a woman aged 25 to 39 with Graves' ophthalmopathy. The chain carries TRBV15 and TRBJ2-1, with 11 bases identical to TRBD2. CDR3 DNA: TGTGCCACCAGCAGAGATCAGACTAGCGGGGACGAGCAGTTCTTC. Translated: CATSRDQTSGDEQFF.